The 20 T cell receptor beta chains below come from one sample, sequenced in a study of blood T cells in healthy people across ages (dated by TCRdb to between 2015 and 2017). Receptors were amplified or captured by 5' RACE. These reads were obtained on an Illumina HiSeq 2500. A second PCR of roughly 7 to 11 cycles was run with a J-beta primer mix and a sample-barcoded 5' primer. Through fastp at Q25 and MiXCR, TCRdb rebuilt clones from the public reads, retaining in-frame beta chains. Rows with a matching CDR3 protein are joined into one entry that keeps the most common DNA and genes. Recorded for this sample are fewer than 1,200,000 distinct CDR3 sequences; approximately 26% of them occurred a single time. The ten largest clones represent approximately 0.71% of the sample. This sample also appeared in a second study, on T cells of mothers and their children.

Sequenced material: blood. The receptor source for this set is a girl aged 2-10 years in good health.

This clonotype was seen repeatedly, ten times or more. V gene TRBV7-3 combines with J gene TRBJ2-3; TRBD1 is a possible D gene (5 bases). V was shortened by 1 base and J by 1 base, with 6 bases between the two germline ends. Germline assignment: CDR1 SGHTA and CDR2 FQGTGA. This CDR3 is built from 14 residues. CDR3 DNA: TGTGCCAGCAGCTTAATAGGGGGCACAGATACGCAGTATTTT. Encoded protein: CASSLIGGTDTQYF.

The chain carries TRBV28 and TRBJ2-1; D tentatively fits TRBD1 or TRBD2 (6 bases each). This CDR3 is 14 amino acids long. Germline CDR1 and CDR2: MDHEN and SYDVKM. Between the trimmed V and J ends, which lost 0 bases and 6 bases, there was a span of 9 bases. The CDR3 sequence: CASSLWGGFNEQFF. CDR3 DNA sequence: TGTGCCAGCAGTTTATGGGGGGGCTTCAATGAGCAGTTCTTC.

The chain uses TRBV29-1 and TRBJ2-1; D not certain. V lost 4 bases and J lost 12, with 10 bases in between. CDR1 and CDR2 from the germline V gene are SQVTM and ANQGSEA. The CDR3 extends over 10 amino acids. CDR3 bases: TGCAGCGTTGTTGGCCTGGGGCAGTTCTTC. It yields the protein CSVVGLGQFF.

DNA for the CDR3: TGTGCCAGCAGTTTATGTCCAGAACATGACTACGAGCAGTACTTC. Translating it yields CASSLCPEHDYEQYF. The genes are TRBV27 and TRBJ2-7, with D hard to call. The CDR3 extends over 15 amino acids. Deletions cut 1 base from V and 3 bases from J, with 13 bases between. CDR1 and CDR2 from the germline V gene are MNHEY and SMNVEV (reference sequence).

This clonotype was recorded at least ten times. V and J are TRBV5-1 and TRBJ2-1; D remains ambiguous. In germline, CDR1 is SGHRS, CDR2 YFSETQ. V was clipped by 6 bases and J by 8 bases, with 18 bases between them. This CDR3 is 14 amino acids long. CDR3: CASTFLGLGDEQFF. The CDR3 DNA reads TGCGCCAGCACCTTCCTAGGGCTTGGCGATGAGCAGTTCTTC.

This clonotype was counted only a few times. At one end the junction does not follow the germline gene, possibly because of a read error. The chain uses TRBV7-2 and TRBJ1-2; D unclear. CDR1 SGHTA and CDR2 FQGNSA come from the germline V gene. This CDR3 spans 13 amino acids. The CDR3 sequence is CASSQGILYGHTF. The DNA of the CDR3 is TGTGCCAGCAGCCAAGGGATCCTCTATGGCCACACCTTC.

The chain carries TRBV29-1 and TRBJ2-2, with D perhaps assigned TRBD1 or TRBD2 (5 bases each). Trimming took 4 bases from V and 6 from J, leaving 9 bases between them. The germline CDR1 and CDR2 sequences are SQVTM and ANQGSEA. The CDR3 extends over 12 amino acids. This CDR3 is CSVGMGAGELFF. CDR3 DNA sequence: TGCAGCGTTGGAATGGGGGCCGGGGAGCTGTTTTTT.

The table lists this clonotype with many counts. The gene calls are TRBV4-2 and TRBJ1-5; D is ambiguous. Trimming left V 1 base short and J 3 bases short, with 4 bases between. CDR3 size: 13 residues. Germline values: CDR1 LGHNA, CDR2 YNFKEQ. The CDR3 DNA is TGTGCCAGCAGCCAAGGGCACAATCAGCCCCAGCATTTT. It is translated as CASSQGHNQPQHF.

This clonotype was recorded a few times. In nucleotides, the CDR3 is TGTGCCAGCAGTTGGGAGGGGGCCGTAGAGACCCAGTACTTC. Encoded protein: CASSWEGAVETQYF. This chain links TRBV28 with TRBJ2-5; possibly TRBD1 or TRBD2 for D (7 bases each). Germline CDR1 is MDHEN and CDR2 is SYDVKM. The V end lost 4 bases, the J end lost 4 bases, and 13 bases lay between the germline ends. The CDR3 is 14 amino acids.

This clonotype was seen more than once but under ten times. The chain's CDR3 is CSVRGQGHIQYF. As DNA, the CDR3 is TGCAGCGTTCGAGGACAGGGACACATTCAGTACTTC. The V gene is TRBV29-1, the J gene TRBJ2-4; TRBD1 aligns across 8 bases. J was trimmed by 8 bases and V by 5 bases; bases with no gene match: 5. This CDR3 has 12 amino acids. Germline V gives CDR1 SQVTM, CDR2 ANQGSEA.

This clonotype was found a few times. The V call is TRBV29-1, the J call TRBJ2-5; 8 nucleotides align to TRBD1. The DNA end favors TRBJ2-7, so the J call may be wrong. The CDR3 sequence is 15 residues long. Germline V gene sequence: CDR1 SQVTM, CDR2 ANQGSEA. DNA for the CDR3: TGCAGCGTTAAGGGACAGGACCTTTCCCCCTACGAGCAGTACTTC. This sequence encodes CSVKGQDLSPYEQYF.

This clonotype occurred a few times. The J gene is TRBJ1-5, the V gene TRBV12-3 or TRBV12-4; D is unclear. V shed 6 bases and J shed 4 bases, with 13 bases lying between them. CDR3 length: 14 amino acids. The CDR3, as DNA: TGTGCCAGCAGGTACTCGATTCAAAATCAGCCCCAGCATTTT. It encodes CASRYSIQNQPQHF.

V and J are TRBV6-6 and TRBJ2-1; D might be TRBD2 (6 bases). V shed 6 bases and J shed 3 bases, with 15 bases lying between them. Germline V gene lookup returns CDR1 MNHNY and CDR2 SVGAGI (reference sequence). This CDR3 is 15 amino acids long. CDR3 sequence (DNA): TGTGCCAGCAGCGACACCGGGGAGGTCTACAATGAGCAGTTCTTC. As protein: CASSDTGEVYNEQFF.

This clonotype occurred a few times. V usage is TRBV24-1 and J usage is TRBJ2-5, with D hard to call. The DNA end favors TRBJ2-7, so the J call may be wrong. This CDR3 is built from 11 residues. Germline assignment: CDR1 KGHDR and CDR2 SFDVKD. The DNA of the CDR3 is TGTGCCACCAGTGATTCTGACGAGCAGTACTTC. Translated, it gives CATSDSDEQYF.

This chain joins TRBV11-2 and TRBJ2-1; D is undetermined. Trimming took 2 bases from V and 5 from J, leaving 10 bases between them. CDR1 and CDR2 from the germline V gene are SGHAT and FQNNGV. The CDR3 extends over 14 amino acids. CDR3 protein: CASSLLYSNNEQFF. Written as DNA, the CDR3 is TGTGCCAGCAGCTTATTATACTCGAACAATGAGCAGTTCTTC.

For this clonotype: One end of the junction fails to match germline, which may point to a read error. CDR3 sequence reads: CASSLGQYNEQLF. Here the CDR3 DNA reads TGTGCCAGCAGTTTGGGGCAGTACAATGAGCAGCTCTTC. This chain links TRBV28 with TRBJ2-7; TRBD1 is a possible D gene (5 bases). The CDR3 loop spans 13 amino acids. Germline V gene data show CDR1 as MDHEN and CDR2 as SYDVKM.

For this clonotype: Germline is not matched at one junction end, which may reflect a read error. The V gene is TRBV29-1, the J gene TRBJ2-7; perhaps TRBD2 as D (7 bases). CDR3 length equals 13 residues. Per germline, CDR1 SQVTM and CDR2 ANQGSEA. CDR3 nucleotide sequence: TGCAGTGTTGAAGGGGGGGGCCGCTACGAGCAGTACTTC. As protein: CSVEGGGRYEQYF.

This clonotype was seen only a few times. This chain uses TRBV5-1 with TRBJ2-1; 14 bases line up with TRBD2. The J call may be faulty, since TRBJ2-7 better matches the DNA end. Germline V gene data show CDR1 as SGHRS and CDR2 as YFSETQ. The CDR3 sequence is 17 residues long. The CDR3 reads CASSSGLAGGLTYEQYF. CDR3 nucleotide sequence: TGCGCCAGCAGCTCCGGACTAGCGGGAGGTCTGACCTACGAGCAGTACTTC.

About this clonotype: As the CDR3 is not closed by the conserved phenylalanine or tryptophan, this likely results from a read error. CDR3 sequence: CSARKTLDRQETQYL. CDR3 coding DNA: TGCAGTGCTAGAAAAACACTAGACCGTCAAGAGACCCAGTACCTC. This sequence joins TRBV20-1 and TRBJ2-5, with D possibly TRBD2 on 5 matching bases. The CDR3 is 15 amino acids. Trimming shortened V by 2 bases and J by 2 bases, and 15 bases separated the two germline ends. Looked up from germline, CDR1 is DFQATT and CDR2 is SNEGSKA (reference sequence).

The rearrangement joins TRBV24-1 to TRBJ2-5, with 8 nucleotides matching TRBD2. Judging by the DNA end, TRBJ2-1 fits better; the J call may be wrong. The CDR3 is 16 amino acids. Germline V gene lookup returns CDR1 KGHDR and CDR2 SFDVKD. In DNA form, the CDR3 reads TGTGCCACCAGTGCCCTTTCCACTAGCGGAAACAATGAGCAGTTCTTC. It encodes CATSALSTSGNNEQFF.